The entry below describes one T cell receptor (beta chain). The specificity of this receptor is unknown. Nothing much larger sits one base from this clone, and base qualities are not available. The data are from a study of blood T cell repertoires in COVID-19 (TCRdb year 2020). The study in broad terms: Samples covering the acute and convalescent phases of COVID-19 were provided by collaborators in the United States, Italy and Spain. Samples came from the ongoing ImmuneRACE study (first 160 participants) plus 1,254 subjects from 6 global collaborators. A freely available public database, intended as a resource for researchers studying the immune response to SARS-CoV-2, is where the repertoires were released. Subjects who had been exposed to COVID-19, were actively infected with it, or had recovered from it provided the deeply sampled blood TCRbeta repertoires that made up the dataset. The prospective study material was composed of cDNA or gDNA derived from T cells, B-cell-depleted T cells, or PBMCs. HLA class I and class II types, where available, came from metadata supplied by the sample provider rather than from assay-based typing. The sample metadata nearly always contained a de-identified subject ID, COVID-19 status, age in years and sex. The full study reports these points: The quantity of clinical and demographic metadata differed by source and by participant and was supplied without curation.

The collaborating institutions used their own protocols to collect whole blood in K2EDTA tubes. For TCRbeta analysis, collaborators shipped samples in one of three forms: frozen whole blood, isolated PBMCs, or DNA extracted from either of those sample types. From its cysteine to its phenylalanine, the CDR3 spans 15 amino acids. CDR3 DNA is the only sequence kept; it has 45 bases, read in frame from the first base. V is cut by 5 bases and J by 2 bases, and the space between the germline ends is 10 bases. The germline V gene provides CDR1 SGHNT and CDR2 YENEEA. TCRbeta CDR3 regions were amplified from genomic DNA by means of the immunoSEQ Assay, a bias-controlled multiplex PCR. The published analysis was carried out like this. The number of nucleated cells in each sample was estimated from the amplification of reference gene primers within the assay. To quantify the absolute abundance of each unique TCRbeta CDR3 rearrangement, sequence reads were collapsed and filtered. For each sample, productive Simpson clonality was calculated as the square root of Simpson's diversity index over productive rearrangements. Imported from immuneACCESS, the table was reduced by TCRdb to in-frame sequences with V and J called. These copies leave out some clones; in studies compared against another copy, an unresolved V gene accounts for under half, and the cause of the remainder is not known. The D gene and trimming were derived from the DNA, and the V and J assignments and clone size from that table. Recorded for this sample are around 230,000 clones; approximately 83% of them occurred a single time. The ten largest clones capture around 25% of the sample.

The sequence joins TRBV11-3 to TRBJ2-6; the D region possibly corresponds to TRBD1 (6 bases align). This sequence originates from a man between 40 and 49 years old with acute or convalescent COVID-19. Sequencing input: peripheral blood. The nucleotide sequence reads TGTGCCAGCAGCGGCAGGGGTGCTGGGGCCAACGTCCTGACTTTC. This encodes CASSGRGAGANVLTF.